This TCR beta chain is drawn from a study of technical replicates of blood from several donors. CDR1 MDHEN and CDR2 SYDVKM come from the germline V gene. Germline trimming cut 3 bases from V and 2 bases from J; bases unmatched to any gene: 3. The CDR3 runs to 14 residues. The method was immunoSEQ multiplex PCR; TCRdb's version includes in-frame clones alone and lacks a portion of them. Found here are 76,000 or so clones, over 75% of them singletons; the top ten hold 0.25%. The clonotype originates from a human donor in good health. This chain joins TRBV28 and TRBJ1-2, with TRBD1 identical over 7 bases. The sequenced sample consisted of T cells isolated from PBMCs. CDR3 region: CASSFQGENYGYTF. CDR3 in DNA: TGTGCCAGCAGTTTTCAGGGGGAGAACTATGGCTACACCTTC.